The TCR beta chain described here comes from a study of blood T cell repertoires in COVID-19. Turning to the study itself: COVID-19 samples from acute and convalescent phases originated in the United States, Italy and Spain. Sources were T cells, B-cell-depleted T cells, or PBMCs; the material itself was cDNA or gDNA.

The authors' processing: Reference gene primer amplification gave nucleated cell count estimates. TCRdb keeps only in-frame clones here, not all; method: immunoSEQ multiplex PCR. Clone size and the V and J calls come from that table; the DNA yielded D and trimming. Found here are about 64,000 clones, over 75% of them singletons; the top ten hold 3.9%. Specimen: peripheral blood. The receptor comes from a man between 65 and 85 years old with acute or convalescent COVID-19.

CDR3: CASSYSRQGWTEAFF. The DNA of the CDR3 is TGTGCCAGCAGTTACTCCCGACAGGGATGGACTGAAGCTTTCTTT. This chain joins TRBV6-5 and TRBJ1-1; 7 bases agree with TRBD1. The V gene end was trimmed by 0 bases and the J gene end by 5 bases; junction bases not matched to a gene: 6. There are 15 residues in the CDR3. Per germline, CDR1 MNHEY and CDR2 SVGAGI.